This TCR beta chain was obtained from a study of shared clonotypes between healthy human individuals. Germline lookup yields CDR1 SNHLY and CDR2 FYNNEI. V dropped 6 bases and J dropped 4 bases, with 6 bases sitting between them. The CDR3 covers 12 residues. Only in-frame clones appear in the TCRdb table, and some are missing; sequencing was by immunoSEQ multiplex PCR. The profile shows about 820,000 clones, almost 95% of them singletons. Regarding the study as a whole: Sampling was confined to blood; repertoires within tissues likely differ.

The naive CD8 population came from CD45RO-negative cells selected for CCR7, without terminally differentiated effector memory CD45RA+ cells. With regard to this clone: Its antigen remains unknown.

V is TRBV2 and J is TRBJ2-2, with D possibly matching TRBD2 (6 bases). The receptor was derived from a man under 40 in good health. What was sequenced was naive CD8+ T cells sorted from blood. CDR3 nucleotides: TGTGCCAGCAGGGGGGGCACCGGGGAGCTGTTTTTT. This sequence encodes CASRGGTGELFF.